One T cell receptor beta chain is described in this entry. Documented time point: pretreatment peripheral blood. The data originate from a study of PD-L1 blockade in urothelial cancer. At the level of the study: Before enrollment, 0 to 3 chemotherapy regimens had been given to patients.

The germline CDR1 and CDR2 sequences are SGDLS and YYNGEE. Trimming pared 4 bases from V and 8 bases from J, leaving 9 bases between. The CDR3 runs to 12 residues. The method was immunoSEQ multiplex PCR; TCRdb's version includes in-frame clones alone and lacks a portion of them. This sample yields some 89,000 clones, of which 85% to 90% are seen a single time; over 13% belongs to the top ten. Sequenced here: PBMCs, sampled around atezolizumab (anti-PD-L1) treatment. The TCR comes from a man aged 60 to 75 with urothelial cancer. The gene calls are TRBV9 and TRBJ2-2; the D gene is possibly TRBD2 (5 bases). The CDR3 protein is CASSTRVGELFF. The CDR3 DNA reads as TGTGCCAGCAGCACTAGGGTGGGGGAGCTGTTTTTT.